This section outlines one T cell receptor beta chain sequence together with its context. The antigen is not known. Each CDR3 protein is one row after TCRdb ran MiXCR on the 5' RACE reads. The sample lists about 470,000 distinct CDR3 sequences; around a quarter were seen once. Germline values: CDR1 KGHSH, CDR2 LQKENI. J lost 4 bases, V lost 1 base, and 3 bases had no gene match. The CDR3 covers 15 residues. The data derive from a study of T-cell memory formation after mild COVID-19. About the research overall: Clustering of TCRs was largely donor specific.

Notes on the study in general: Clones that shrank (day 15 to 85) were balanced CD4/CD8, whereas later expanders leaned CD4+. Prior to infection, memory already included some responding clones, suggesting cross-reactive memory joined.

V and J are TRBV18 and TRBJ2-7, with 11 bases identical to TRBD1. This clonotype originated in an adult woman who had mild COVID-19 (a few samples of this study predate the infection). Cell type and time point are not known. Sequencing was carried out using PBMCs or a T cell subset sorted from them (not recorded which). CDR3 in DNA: TGTGCCAGCTCACCACGGACAGGGGGCAGGTACGAGCAGTACTTC. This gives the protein CASSPRTGGRYEQYF.